A selection of T cell receptor beta chains follows, all from one sample in a study of OX40 agonist ivuxolimab in advanced cancers. The method was immunoSEQ multiplex PCR; TCRdb's version includes in-frame clones alone and lacks a portion of them. The data hold about 40,000 clones, with about 85% observed a single time. Sequences were derived from CD4+ or CD8+ T cells sorted from blood, sampled in a trial of the OX40 agonist ivuxolimab. The source is an adult with an advanced solid tumor such as melanoma, head and neck, liver or kidney cancer. CDR3s include the opening cysteine and the closing phenylalanine or tryptophan. The order of the fields is V gene, D gene, J gene, clone size, CDR3 protein, CDR3 DNA. D genes are given only for firm matches. Only part of the rows carry a size: once, few, many, or a class if the clone is expanded.

v_call: TRBV19
d_call: NA
j_call: TRBJ1-5
clone_size: NA
cdr3_aa: CASKQNTVHIAMAQHF
cdr3_nt: TGTGCCAGTAAGCAAAACACGGTCCATATAGCAATGGCCCAGCATTTT

v_call: TRBV9
d_call: NA
j_call: TRBJ1-4
clone_size: NA
cdr3_aa: CASSVEGRTNEKLFF
cdr3_nt: TGTGCCAGCAGCGTAGAGGGAAGAACTAATGAAAAACTGTTTTTT

v_call: TRBV4-3
d_call: NA
j_call: TRBJ1-2
clone_size: NA
cdr3_aa: CASSQAQGSYGYTF
cdr3_nt: TGCGCCAGCAGCCAAGCCCAGGGTTCTTATGGCTACACCTTC

v_call: TRBV9
d_call: NA
j_call: TRBJ2-5
clone_size: few
cdr3_aa: CASSAGGQHQETQYF
cdr3_nt: TGTGCCAGCAGCGCCGGGGGGCAGCACCAAGAGACCCAGTACTTC

v_call: TRBV4-3
d_call: NA
j_call: TRBJ1-1
clone_size: NA
cdr3_aa: CASSQDWGGLNTEAFF
cdr3_nt: TGCGCCAGCAGCCAAGATTGGGGGGGGTTGAACACTGAAGCTTTCTTT

v_call: TRBV11-2
d_call: NA
j_call: TRBJ1-5
clone_size: NA
cdr3_aa: CASSLGPSNQPQHF
cdr3_nt: TGTGCCAGCAGCCTGGGACCGAGCAATCAGCCCCAGCATTTT

v_call: TRBV5-4
d_call: NA
j_call: TRBJ2-3
clone_size: NA
cdr3_aa: CASSTDLYHPTDTQYF
cdr3_nt: TGTGCCAGCAGCACAGACCTATACCATCCCACAGATACGCAGTATTTT

v_call: TRBV29-1
d_call: TRBD2
j_call: TRBJ2-1
clone_size: NA
cdr3_aa: CSVEDLSASGSQRSSYNEQFF
cdr3_nt: TGCAGCGTTGAAGATCTTAGCGCTAGCGGGAGCCAGCGGTCTTCCTACAATGAGCAGTTCTTC

v_call: TRBV13
d_call: TRBD1
j_call: TRBJ1-5
clone_size: few
cdr3_aa: CASSWGQGSNQPQHF
cdr3_nt: TGTGCCAGCAGCTGGGGACAGGGGAGCAATCAGCCCCAGCATTTT

v_call: TRBV30
d_call: NA
j_call: TRBJ1-2
clone_size: NA
cdr3_aa: CAWRPLYGYTF
cdr3_nt: TGTGCCTGGAGGCCCCTCTATGGCTACACCTTC

v_call: TRBV6-5
d_call: NA
j_call: TRBJ2-7
clone_size: NA
cdr3_aa: CASSYRDLEQYF
cdr3_nt: TGTGCCAGCAGTTACAGGGACTTGGAGCAGTACTTC

v_call: TRBV7-2
d_call: NA
j_call: TRBJ1-6
clone_size: NA
cdr3_aa: CASTWSVTSYNSPLHF
cdr3_nt: TGTGCCAGCACCTGGTCGGTGACCTCCTATAATTCACCCCTCCACTTT

v_call: TRBV11-2
d_call: NA
j_call: TRBJ1-2
clone_size: NA
cdr3_aa: CASSLDSLRQLGYTF
cdr3_nt: TGTGCCAGCAGCCTCGACTCCCTTAGACAGCTTGGCTACACCTTC

v_call: TRBV7-8
d_call: TRBD1
j_call: TRBJ2-3
clone_size: NA
cdr3_aa: CASSLGGTGLTDTQYF
cdr3_nt: TGTGCCAGCAGCCTAGGGGGGACAGGGCTCACAGATACGCAGTATTTT

v_call: TRBV7-6
d_call: NA
j_call: TRBJ1-3
clone_size: NA
cdr3_aa: CASSLELNSGNTIYF
cdr3_nt: TGTGCCAGCAGCTTAGAACTGAACTCTGGAAACACCATATATTTT

v_call: TRBV27
d_call: NA
j_call: TRBJ1-6
clone_size: NA
cdr3_aa: CASRLASSGYNSPLHF
cdr3_nt: TGTGCCAGCAGGCTCGCAAGTTCCGGCTATAATTCACCCCTCCACTTT

v_call: TRBV4-2
d_call: TRBD1
j_call: TRBJ2-7
clone_size: NA
cdr3_aa: CASSQDKDGTGLTYEQYF
cdr3_nt: TGTGCCAGCAGCCAAGATAAAGATGGGACAGGCCTCACCTACGAGCAGTACTTC

v_call: TRBV19
d_call: NA
j_call: TRBJ2-5
clone_size: NA
cdr3_aa: CASSLGFQETQYF
cdr3_nt: TGTGCCAGTAGTCTAGGGTTCCAAGAGACCCAGTACTTC

v_call: TRBV11-2
d_call: NA
j_call: TRBJ2-1
clone_size: NA
cdr3_aa: CASSLAGSSYNEQFF
cdr3_nt: TGTGCCAGCAGCTTGGCGGGTTCATCCTACAATGAGCAGTTCTTC

v_call: TRBV19
d_call: NA
j_call: TRBJ1-2
clone_size: NA
cdr3_aa: CASSLTDFYGYTF
cdr3_nt: TGTGCCAGTAGCTTGACGGACTTCTATGGCTACACCTTC

v_call: TRBV5-6
d_call: NA
j_call: TRBJ2-7
clone_size: NA
cdr3_aa: CASSLWNSRYEQYF
cdr3_nt: TGTGCCAGCAGCTTGTGGAATAGTCGCTACGAGCAGTACTTC

v_call: TRBV6-6
d_call: NA
j_call: TRBJ2-7
clone_size: NA
cdr3_aa: CASSYISYEQYF
cdr3_nt: TGTGCCAGCAGTTACATTTCCTACGAGCAGTACTTC

v_call: TRBV4-3
d_call: TRBD2
j_call: TRBJ2-7
clone_size: NA
cdr3_aa: CASSQEDSLADSYEQYF
cdr3_nt: TGCGCCAGCAGCCAAGAAGACTCACTAGCGGACTCCTACGAGCAGTACTTC

v_call: TRBV4-1
d_call: NA
j_call: TRBJ2-7
clone_size: NA
cdr3_aa: CASSQGGLEYEQYF
cdr3_nt: TGCGCCAGCAGCCAAGGCGGGCTGGAGTACGAGCAGTACTTC

v_call: TRBV5-6
d_call: NA
j_call: TRBJ2-7
clone_size: NA
cdr3_aa: CASSLEGYEQYF
cdr3_nt: TGTGCCAGCAGCTTGGAGGGATACGAGCAGTACTTC

v_call: TRBV5-8
d_call: NA
j_call: TRBJ2-1
clone_size: NA
cdr3_aa: CASSLIRVSYNEQFF
cdr3_nt: TGTGCCAGCAGCTTGATCAGAGTGTCCTACAATGAGCAGTTCTTC

v_call: TRBV7-9
d_call: NA
j_call: TRBJ2-1
clone_size: NA
cdr3_aa: CASSLPGPNEQFF
cdr3_nt: TGTGCCAGCAGCTTGCCGGGACCCAATGAGCAGTTCTTC

v_call: TRBV9
d_call: NA
j_call: TRBJ2-7
clone_size: many
cdr3_aa: CASSVGVLGEQYF
cdr3_nt: TGTGCCAGCAGCGTAGGGGTCCTCGGGGAGCAGTACTTC

v_call: TRBV19
d_call: TRBD1
j_call: TRBJ2-7
clone_size: NA
cdr3_aa: CASSGWTGRSTYEQYF
cdr3_nt: TGTGCCAGTAGTGGATGGACAGGCCGATCGACCTACGAGCAGTACTTC

v_call: TRBV4-3
d_call: TRBD1
j_call: TRBJ1-5
clone_size: NA
cdr3_aa: CASSQDPTTSTGGNQPQHF
cdr3_nt: TGCGCCAGCAGCCAAGACCCCACCACCTCGACAGGGGGGAATCAGCCCCAGCATTTT

v_call: TRBV7-9
d_call: NA
j_call: TRBJ2-7
clone_size: NA
cdr3_aa: CASSPSRGAIYEQYF
cdr3_nt: TGTGCCAGCAGCCCTTCGCGGGGAGCGATCTACGAGCAGTACTTC

v_call: TRBV6-4
d_call: NA
j_call: TRBJ1-5
clone_size: NA
cdr3_aa: CASSDSLNQPQHF
cdr3_nt: TGTGCCAGCAGTGACTCCCTAAATCAGCCCCAGCATTTT

v_call: TRBV19
d_call: TRBD2
j_call: TRBJ2-1
clone_size: NA
cdr3_aa: CASSTETSGSTDEQFF
cdr3_nt: TGTGCCAGTAGTACTGAGACTAGCGGGAGTACGGATGAGCAGTTCTTC

v_call: TRBV5-4
d_call: NA
j_call: TRBJ2-3
clone_size: NA
cdr3_aa: CASSPAGSREWGTDTQYF
cdr3_nt: TGTGCCAGCAGCCCTGCAGGGTCTCGGGAGTGGGGCACAGATACGCAGTATTTT

v_call: TRBV29-1
d_call: TRBD1
j_call: TRBJ2-7
clone_size: NA
cdr3_aa: CSVGDLQGRGYEQYF
cdr3_nt: TGCAGCGTTGGGGATCTACAGGGGCGCGGGTACGAGCAGTACTTC

v_call: TRBV5-5
d_call: NA
j_call: TRBJ2-7
clone_size: NA
cdr3_aa: CASSFSGSSYEQYF
cdr3_nt: TGTGCCAGCAGCTTTTCAGGGTCTTCCTACGAGCAGTACTTC

v_call: TRBV25-1
d_call: NA
j_call: TRBJ2-1
clone_size: NA
cdr3_aa: CASSDWALEQFF
cdr3_nt: TGTGCCAGCAGTGATTGGGCACTTGAGCAGTTCTTC

v_call: TRBV9
d_call: NA
j_call: TRBJ2-7
clone_size: NA
cdr3_aa: CASSVAGGGAHEQYF
cdr3_nt: TGTGCCAGCAGCGTAGCAGGAGGGGGGGCCCACGAGCAGTACTTC

v_call: TRBV4-3
d_call: NA
j_call: TRBJ2-3
clone_size: NA
cdr3_aa: CASSQGQGRTDTQYF
cdr3_nt: TGCGCCAGCAGCCAAGGTCAAGGACGCACAGATACGCAGTATTTT

v_call: TRBV7-9
d_call: TRBD1
j_call: TRBJ2-3
clone_size: NA
cdr3_aa: CASRPDRVTDTQYF
cdr3_nt: TGTGCCAGCAGACCCGACAGGGTCACAGATACGCAGTATTTT

v_call: TRBV4-2
d_call: TRBD1
j_call: TRBJ1-2
clone_size: NA
cdr3_aa: CASSQSRTGNYGYTF
cdr3_nt: TGTGCCAGCAGCCAATCCCGGACAGGGAACTATGGCTACACCTTC

v_call: TRBV4-3
d_call: NA
j_call: TRBJ1-5
clone_size: NA
cdr3_aa: CASSPFRGNQPQHF
cdr3_nt: TGCGCCAGCAGCCCGTTTAGGGGGAATCAGCCCCAGCATTTT

v_call: TRBV6-5
d_call: TRBD1
j_call: TRBJ1-2
clone_size: NA
cdr3_aa: CASSYGQGDGYTF
cdr3_nt: TGTGCCAGCAGTTACGGACAGGGGGATGGCTACACCTTC

v_call: TRBV9
d_call: TRBD2
j_call: TRBJ2-7
clone_size: NA
cdr3_aa: CASSPSGGRGEQYF
cdr3_nt: TGTGCCAGCAGCCCTTCGGGAGGCCGGGGCGAGCAGTACTTC

v_call: TRBV11-2
d_call: TRBD2
j_call: TRBJ2-7
clone_size: NA
cdr3_aa: CASSRIAGGRGEQYF
cdr3_nt: TGTGCCAGCAGCCGAATTGCGGGCGGGAGAGGCGAGCAGTACTTC

v_call: TRBV5-1
d_call: TRBD1
j_call: TRBJ1-2
clone_size: once
cdr3_aa: CASRDRAGGYTF
cdr3_nt: TGCGCCAGCAGAGACAGGGCGGGTGGCTACACCTTC

v_call: TRBV2
d_call: NA
j_call: TRBJ2-1
clone_size: NA
cdr3_aa: CASSEGLASSYNEQFF
cdr3_nt: TGTGCCAGCAGTGAAGGGCTAGCAAGCTCCTACAATGAGCAGTTCTTC

v_call: TRBV4-2
d_call: NA
j_call: TRBJ1-5
clone_size: NA
cdr3_aa: CASSQTGADSNQPQHF
cdr3_nt: TGTGCCAGCAGCCAAACAGGAGCTGATAGCAATCAGCCCCAGCATTTT

v_call: TRBV12-5
d_call: TRBD1
j_call: TRBJ2-7
clone_size: NA
cdr3_aa: CASGTGGINEQYF
cdr3_nt: TGTGCTAGCGGGACAGGGGGCATAAACGAGCAGTACTTC

v_call: TRBV6-1
d_call: TRBD1
j_call: TRBJ2-7
clone_size: NA
cdr3_aa: CAGGQDYSYEQYF
cdr3_nt: TGTGCCGGGGGACAGGACTACTCCTACGAGCAGTACTTC

v_call: TRBV6-5
d_call: NA
j_call: TRBJ2-5
clone_size: NA
cdr3_aa: CASSYQFGQETQYF
cdr3_nt: TGTGCCAGCAGTTACCAGTTCGGACAAGAGACCCAGTACTTC

v_call: TRBV19
d_call: NA
j_call: TRBJ1-5
clone_size: once
cdr3_aa: CASIKGGENQPQHF
cdr3_nt: TGTGCCAGTATAAAAGGGGGTGAAAACCAGCCCCAGCATTTT

v_call: TRBV6-5
d_call: NA
j_call: TRBJ1-2
clone_size: NA
cdr3_aa: CASSLIWGGDGYTF
cdr3_nt: TGTGCCAGCAGTTTAATTTGGGGCGGGGATGGCTACACCTTC